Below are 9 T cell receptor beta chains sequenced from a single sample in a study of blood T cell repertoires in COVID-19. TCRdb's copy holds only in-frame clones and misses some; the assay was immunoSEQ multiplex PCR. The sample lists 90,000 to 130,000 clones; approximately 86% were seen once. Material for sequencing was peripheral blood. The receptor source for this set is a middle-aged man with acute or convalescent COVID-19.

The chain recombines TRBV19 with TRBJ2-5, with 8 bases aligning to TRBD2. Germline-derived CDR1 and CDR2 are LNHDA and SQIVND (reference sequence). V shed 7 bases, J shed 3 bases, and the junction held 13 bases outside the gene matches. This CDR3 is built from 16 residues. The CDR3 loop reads CASKPSRGGSKETQYF. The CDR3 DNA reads TGTGCCAGTAAGCCCAGCCGGGGGGGATCAAAAGAGACCCAGTACTTC.

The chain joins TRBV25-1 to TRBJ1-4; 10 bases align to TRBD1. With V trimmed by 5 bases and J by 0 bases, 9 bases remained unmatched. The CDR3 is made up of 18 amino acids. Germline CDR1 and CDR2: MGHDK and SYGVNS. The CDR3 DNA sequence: TGTGCCAGCAGTTCACCGGGACAGGGGATCGCAACTAATGAAAAACTGTTTTTT. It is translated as CASSSPGQGIATNEKLFF.

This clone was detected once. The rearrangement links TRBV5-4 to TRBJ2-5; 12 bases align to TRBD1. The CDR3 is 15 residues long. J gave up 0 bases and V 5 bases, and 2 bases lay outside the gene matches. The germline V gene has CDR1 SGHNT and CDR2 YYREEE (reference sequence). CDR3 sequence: CASSRDRGHQETQYF. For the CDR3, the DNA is TGTGCCAGCAGTCGGGACAGGGGGCACCAAGAGACCCAGTACTTC.

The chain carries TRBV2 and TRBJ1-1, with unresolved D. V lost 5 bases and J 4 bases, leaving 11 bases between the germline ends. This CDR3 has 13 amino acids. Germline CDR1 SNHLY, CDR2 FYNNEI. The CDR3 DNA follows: TGTGCCAGCAGTACGGGGTCTGGCACTGAAGCTTTCTTT. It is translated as CASSTGSGTEAFF. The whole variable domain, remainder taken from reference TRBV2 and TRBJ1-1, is EPEVTQTPSHQVTQMGQEVILRCVPISNHLYFYWYRQILGQKVEFLVSFYNNEISEKSEIFDDQFSVERPDGSNFTLKIRSTKLEDSAMYFCASSTGSGTEAFFGQGTRLTVV.

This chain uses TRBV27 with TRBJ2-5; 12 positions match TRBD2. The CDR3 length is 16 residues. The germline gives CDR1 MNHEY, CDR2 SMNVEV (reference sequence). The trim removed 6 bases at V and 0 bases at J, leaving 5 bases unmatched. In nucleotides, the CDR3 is TGTGCCAGCAGCCTTACTAGCGGGAGGCACCAAGAGACCCAGTACTTC. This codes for CASSLTSGRHQETQYF.

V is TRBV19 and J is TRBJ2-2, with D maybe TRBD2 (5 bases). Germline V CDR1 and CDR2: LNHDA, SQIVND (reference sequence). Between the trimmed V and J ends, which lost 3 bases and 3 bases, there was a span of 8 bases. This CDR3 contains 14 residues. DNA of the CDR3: TGTGCCAGTAGTATCGGGGTTGACACCGGGGAGCTGTTTTTT. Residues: CASSIGVDTGELFF.

CDR3 region: CATSRGHETGKLFF. The CDR3, as DNA: TGTGCCACCAGCAGAGGGCACGAGACAGGAAAACTGTTTTTT. The chain has TRBV15 and TRBJ1-4, with D perhaps TRBD1 (6 bases). Trimming took 1 base from V and 10 from J, leaving 13 bases between them. This CDR3 is built from 14 residues. CDR1 is LNHNV, CDR2 YYDKDF, per germline (reference sequence).

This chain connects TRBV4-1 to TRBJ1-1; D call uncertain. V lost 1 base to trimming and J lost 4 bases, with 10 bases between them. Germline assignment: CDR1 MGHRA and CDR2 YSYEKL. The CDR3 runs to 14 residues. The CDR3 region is CASSQGPAGTEAFF. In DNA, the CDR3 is TGCGCCAGCAGCCAAGGACCTGCGGGCACTGAAGCTTTCTTT.

DNA of the CDR3: TGTGCCAGCAGCCAAGAGTCCCGGGACAGGTGGACTGAAGCTTTCTTT. It specifies CASSQESRDRWTEAFF. The chain couples TRBV4-2 to TRBJ1-1; 8 nucleotides line up with TRBD1. Trimming took 0 bases from V and 5 from J; bases not matched to a gene: 8. The length of the CDR3 is 16 residues. CDR1 LGHNA and CDR2 YNFKEQ come from the germline V gene.